This is a list of T cell receptor beta chains from one sample in a study of T cell responses to AZD1222 COVID-19 vaccine. Libraries were prepared by immunoSEQ multiplex PCR; TCRdb keeps only in-frame clonotypes and omits some of them. This repertoire shows more than 110,000 clones, approximately 90% found once; its top ten account for roughly 6%. This specimen consisted of peripheral blood, obtained on day 0 of AZD1222 vaccination. The receptors were sampled from an adult in good health. Each CDR3 is given with its conserved first and last residue. The D gene is left open where the match is weak. Only some rows state a clone size, as once, few, many or a class for expanded clones.

clone_size: .; v_call: TRBV3-1/TRBV3-2; j_call: TRBJ1-1; d_call: .; cdr3_aa: CASSQDRTEGDTEAFF; cdr3_nt: TGTGCCAGCAGCCAAGACCGAACAGAGGGGGACACTGAAGCTTTCTTT
clone_size: .; v_call: TRBV25-1; j_call: TRBJ1-4; d_call: .; cdr3_aa: CASSAFGEKLFF; cdr3_nt: TGTGCCAGCAGTGCGTTCGGGGAAAAACTGTTTTTT
clone_size: .; v_call: TRBV10-1; j_call: TRBJ2-7; d_call: .; cdr3_aa: CAWSSNRDEQYF; cdr3_nt: TGCGCCTGGTCATCGAACCGCGACGAGCAGTACTTC
clone_size: .; v_call: TRBV29-1; j_call: TRBJ2-1; d_call: TRBD1; cdr3_aa: CSAQGSAYNEQFF; cdr3_nt: TGCAGCGCACAGGGGTCCGCCTACAATGAGCAGTTCTTC
clone_size: .; v_call: TRBV7-3; j_call: TRBJ2-7; d_call: TRBD2; cdr3_aa: CASSLTGGSYEQYF; cdr3_nt: TGTGCCAGCAGCTTAACCGGGGGGTCCTACGAGCAGTACTTC
clone_size: .; v_call: TRBV13; j_call: TRBJ2-1; d_call: TRBD1; cdr3_aa: CASSLESGQGPNEQFF; cdr3_nt: TGTGCCAGCAGCTTAGAATCGGGACAGGGACCCAATGAGCAGTTCTTC
clone_size: once; v_call: TRBV2; j_call: TRBJ2-1; d_call: .; cdr3_aa: CASNVNIGEQFF; cdr3_nt: TGTGCCAGCAATGTTAATATCGGTGAGCAGTTCTTC
clone_size: few; v_call: TRBV5-1; j_call: TRBJ2-2; d_call: TRBD1; cdr3_aa: CASSLEGQGIGELFF; cdr3_nt: TGCGCCAGCAGCTTGGAGGGACAGGGTATCGGGGAGCTGTTTTTT
clone_size: .; v_call: TRBV4-1; j_call: TRBJ2-7; d_call: TRBD2; cdr3_aa: CASSPILAGPSYEQYF; cdr3_nt: TGCGCCAGCAGCCCCATACTAGCGGGGCCGTCCTACGAGCAGTACTTC
clone_size: .; v_call: TRBV9; j_call: TRBJ2-7; d_call: .; cdr3_aa: CASSVGTAYEQYF; cdr3_nt: TGTGCCAGCAGCGTAGGGACAGCCTACGAGCAGTACTTC
clone_size: few; v_call: TRBV4-2; j_call: TRBJ2-1; d_call: TRBD2; cdr3_aa: CASSSREAGEQFF; cdr3_nt: TGTGCCAGCAGCTCTCGGGAGGCGGGTGAGCAGTTCTTC
clone_size: .; v_call: TRBV11-2; j_call: TRBJ2-6; d_call: .; cdr3_aa: CASSLGTGWANVLTF; cdr3_nt: TGTGCCAGCAGCTTAGGTACGGGATGGGCCAACGTCCTGACTTTC
clone_size: .; v_call: TRBV4-3; j_call: TRBJ2-1; d_call: .; cdr3_aa: CASSQKGRSPHNEQFF; cdr3_nt: TGCGCCAGCAGCCAAAAAGGTAGGAGCCCCCACAATGAGCAGTTCTTC
clone_size: .; v_call: TRBV21-1; j_call: TRBJ2-7; d_call: .; cdr3_aa: CASSKLAPEGAAREQYF; cdr3_nt: TGTGCCAGCAGCAAATTGGCCCCGGAGGGGGCGGCTAGGGAGCAGTACTTC
clone_size: .; v_call: TRBV24-1; j_call: TRBJ2-5; d_call: TRBD2; cdr3_aa: CATSDPGGRQTQYF; cdr3_nt: TGTGCCACCAGTGACCCGGGGGGAAGACAGACCCAGTACTTC
clone_size: .; v_call: TRBV5-6; j_call: TRBJ1-1; d_call: .; cdr3_aa: CASSQGGRVAFF; cdr3_nt: TGTGCCAGCAGCCAAGGGGGGCGCGTCGCTTTCTTT
clone_size: .; v_call: TRBV7-3; j_call: TRBJ1-5; d_call: .; cdr3_aa: CASSLTVNQPQHF; cdr3_nt: TGTGCCAGCAGCTTGACGGTGAATCAGCCCCAGCATTTT
clone_size: once; v_call: TRBV9; j_call: TRBJ2-3; d_call: TRBD2; cdr3_aa: CASSVSGSTDTQYF; cdr3_nt: TGTGCCAGCAGCGTAAGCGGGAGTACAGATACGCAGTATTTT
clone_size: .; v_call: TRBV28; j_call: TRBJ1-1; d_call: .; cdr3_aa: CASTDGGRNTEAFF; cdr3_nt: TGTGCCAGCACCGACGGGGGGAGGAACACTGAAGCTTTCTTT
clone_size: .; v_call: TRBV7-8; j_call: TRBJ1-1; d_call: .; cdr3_aa: CASSLQRTEAFF; cdr3_nt: TGTGCCAGCAGCCTACAAAGGACTGAAGCTTTCTTT
clone_size: .; v_call: TRBV11-3; j_call: TRBJ1-2; d_call: .; cdr3_aa: CASSPRRGDIYGYTF; cdr3_nt: TGTGCCAGCAGCCCCCGGAGAGGGGACATTTATGGCTACACCTTC
clone_size: .; v_call: TRBV27; j_call: TRBJ2-5; d_call: .; cdr3_aa: CASSLGGTQYF; cdr3_nt: TGTGCCAGCAGCCTGGGGGGGACCCAGTACTTC
clone_size: .; v_call: TRBV7-2; j_call: TRBJ1-4; d_call: TRBD1; cdr3_aa: CASSLTGTGPLTNEKLFF; cdr3_nt: TGTGCCAGCAGCCTCACCGGGACAGGACCCTTAACTAATGAAAAACTGTTTTTT
clone_size: .; v_call: TRBV5-1; j_call: TRBJ1-3; d_call: .; cdr3_aa: CASSLAGGASGNTIYF; cdr3_nt: TGCGCCAGCAGCTTGGCCGGGGGGGCAAGTGGAAACACCATATATTTT
clone_size: .; v_call: TRBV6-5; j_call: TRBJ2-1; d_call: .; cdr3_aa: CASSYSRQGRGNEQFF; cdr3_nt: TGTGCCAGCAGTTACTCGCGCCAGGGGCGCGGGAATGAGCAGTTCTTC
clone_size: .; v_call: TRBV2; j_call: TRBJ1-2; d_call: .; cdr3_aa: CASSGVGAGGYTF; cdr3_nt: TGTGCCAGCAGTGGAGTGGGGGCTGGTGGCTACACCTTC
clone_size: .; v_call: TRBV18; j_call: TRBJ1-2; d_call: TRBD1; cdr3_aa: CASSKTGGEDYGYTF; cdr3_nt: TGTGCCAGCTCGAAGACAGGGGGCGAGGACTATGGCTACACCTTC
clone_size: once; v_call: TRBV5-6; j_call: TRBJ2-7; d_call: .; cdr3_aa: CASSLARAQGQYF; cdr3_nt: TGTGCCAGCAGCTTGGCCAGGGCCCAGGGGCAGTACTTC
clone_size: .; v_call: TRBV14; j_call: TRBJ1-3; d_call: .; cdr3_aa: CASSQGHTIYF; cdr3_nt: TGTGCCAGCAGCCAAGGTCACACCATATATTTT
clone_size: .; v_call: TRBV3-1/TRBV3-2; j_call: TRBJ2-2; d_call: .; cdr3_aa: CASSRDTNTGELFF; cdr3_nt: TGTGCCAGCAGCCGCGATACGAACACCGGGGAGCTGTTTTTT
clone_size: .; v_call: TRBV7-9; j_call: TRBJ2-1; d_call: TRBD2; cdr3_aa: CASSSPGLAGNEQFF; cdr3_nt: TGTGCCAGCAGCTCACCGGGACTAGCGGGGAATGAGCAGTTCTTC
clone_size: .; v_call: TRBV11-3; j_call: TRBJ2-1; d_call: TRBD2; cdr3_aa: CASSLDLAGGHNEQFF; cdr3_nt: TGTGCCAGCAGCTTAGACCTAGCGGGAGGGCACAATGAGCAGTTCTTC
clone_size: .; v_call: TRBV6-5; j_call: TRBJ2-3; d_call: .; cdr3_aa: CASSYSAGVDTQYF; cdr3_nt: TGTGCCAGCAGTTACTCGGCCGGGGTAGATACGCAGTATTTT
clone_size: .; v_call: TRBV29-1; j_call: TRBJ2-7; d_call: .; cdr3_aa: CSVEWGLASGGSGSYEQYF; cdr3_nt: TGCAGCGTTGAGTGGGGGCTGGCTAGCGGAGGTAGTGGGTCCTACGAGCAGTACTTC
clone_size: .; v_call: TRBV29-1; j_call: TRBJ1-1; d_call: TRBD1; cdr3_aa: CSVTGQGQVHEAFF; cdr3_nt: TGCAGCGTCACGGGACAGGGGCAAGTTCATGAAGCTTTCTTT
clone_size: .; v_call: TRBV5-1; j_call: TRBJ1-3; d_call: .; cdr3_aa: CASSLGDKHSGNTIYF; cdr3_nt: TGCGCCAGCAGCTTGGGTGACAAACACTCTGGAAACACCATATATTTT
clone_size: .; v_call: TRBV6-5; j_call: TRBJ1-1; d_call: .; cdr3_aa: CASSPGVRAEAFF; cdr3_nt: TGTGCCAGCAGCCCCGGCGTGCGGGCGGAAGCTTTCTTT
clone_size: .; v_call: TRBV12-3/TRBV12-4; j_call: TRBJ2-2; d_call: .; cdr3_aa: CASISPYTGELFF; cdr3_nt: TGTGCCAGCATCTCCCCGTACACCGGGGAGCTGTTTTTT
clone_size: few; v_call: TRBV30; j_call: TRBJ2-7; d_call: TRBD2; cdr3_aa: CAWSPGLDTYEQYF; cdr3_nt: TGTGCCTGGAGCCCGGGACTAGACACCTACGAGCAGTACTTC
clone_size: once; v_call: TRBV3-1/TRBV3-2; j_call: TRBJ1-2; d_call: .; cdr3_aa: CASSQDRGLRVGYTF; cdr3_nt: TGTGCCAGCAGCCAAGATCGGGGACTACGAGTTGGCTACACCTTC
clone_size: .; v_call: TRBV30; j_call: TRBJ1-5; d_call: .; cdr3_aa: CAWSVPTGGRGPQHF; cdr3_nt: TGTGCCTGGAGTGTTCCTACGGGGGGCCGGGGGCCCCAGCATTTT
clone_size: .; v_call: TRBV3-1/TRBV3-2; j_call: TRBJ2-1; d_call: .; cdr3_aa: CASSQDPGGIRTSYNEQFF; cdr3_nt: TGTGCCAGCAGCCAAGATCCGGGCGGGATCCGTACCTCCTACAATGAGCAGTTCTTC
clone_size: .; v_call: TRBV7-2; j_call: TRBJ2-1; d_call: TRBD1; cdr3_aa: CASSSDRGHGEQFF; cdr3_nt: TGTGCCAGCAGCTCTGACAGGGGGCATGGTGAGCAGTTCTTC
clone_size: .; v_call: TRBV9; j_call: TRBJ2-5; d_call: .; cdr3_aa: CASSATSQETQYF; cdr3_nt: TGTGCCAGCAGCGCGACTAGCCAAGAGACCCAGTACTTC